The 10 T cell receptor beta chains in this list originate from one sample, sequenced in a study of cytomegalovirus exposure and HLA in healthy donors. Researchers ran the PCR with 60 Vbeta and 13 Jbeta primers. Libraries were prepared by immunoSEQ multiplex PCR; TCRdb keeps only in-frame clonotypes and omits some of them. The sample contains 150,000 to 160,000 clones, less than 85% of which appear only once. Input material: PBMCs. These receptors all stem from a woman aged 45-59 years in good health and CMV-seropositive.

This chain connects TRBV7-2 to TRBJ2-2; D is perhaps TRBD1 (6 bases). Trimming cost V 4 bases and J 6 bases, with 15 bases left between them. Per germline, CDR1 SGHTA and CDR2 FQGNSA. The CDR3 totals 15 residues. The CDR3 nucleotides read TGTGCCAGCAGCTCTACAGGGCCAATTCCCGGGGAGCTGTTTTTT. Translated, it gives CASSSTGPIPGELFF.

This chain joins TRBV6-5 and TRBJ2-6, with D tentatively TRBD2 (5 bases). The CDR3 is made up of 14 amino acids. Germline CDR1 is MNHEY and CDR2 is SVGAGI. The germline V and J ends were trimmed by 6 bases and 0 bases, with 6 bases remaining between them. CDR3: CASRSGSGANVLTF. CDR3 bases: TGTGCCAGCAGAAGCGGCTCTGGGGCCAACGTCCTGACTTTC.

CDR3: CASSTGLVGNQPQHF. The CDR3 DNA follows: TGTGCCAGTAGTACAGGGTTGGTGGGCAATCAGCCCCAGCATTTT. The gene calls are TRBV19 and TRBJ1-5, with a weak D call TRBD1 (5 bases). The CDR3 extends over 15 amino acids. Trimming stripped 4 bases from V and 2 bases from J, with 12 bases between. Germline V lookup: CDR1 LNHDA, CDR2 SQIVND (reference sequence).

The J gene is TRBJ1-6, the V gene TRBV29-1; TRBD1 agrees at 7 bases. Germline CDR1 and CDR2: SQVTM and ANQGSEA. This CDR3 is 14 amino acids long. Losses at the gene ends were 4 bases for V and 5 bases for J; bases not matched to a gene: 5. CDR3 sequence: CSVVEGTDNSPLHF. CDR3 sequence (DNA): TGCAGCGTTGTGGAGGGGACAGATAATTCACCCCTCCACTTT.

This clone was detected once. V usage is TRBV2 and J usage is TRBJ1-4, with 7 nucleotides matching TRBD1. J lost 0 bases, V lost 6 bases, and 13 bases had no gene match. The CDR3 is 18 amino acids. In germline, CDR1 is SNHLY, CDR2 FYNNEI. CDR3: CASRPGTAALATNEKLFF. The CDR3 nucleotides read TGTGCCAGCAGGCCAGGGACAGCGGCGCTTGCAACTAATGAAAAACTGTTTTTT.

Details on this clone: This same CDR3 is encoded by further DNA sequences in the sample. The CDR3 is CASSPGTGGYEQYF. As DNA, the CDR3 is TGTGCCAGCAGCCCGGGGACAGGGGGTTACGAGCAGTACTTC. The chain joins TRBV7-9 to TRBJ2-7; 11 bases are shared with TRBD1. Per germline, CDR1 SEHNR and CDR2 FQNEAQ (reference sequence). The CDR3 is 14 residues long. The trim removed 5 bases at V and 4 bases at J, leaving 4 bases unmatched.

The J gene is TRBJ2-3, the V gene TRBV9; D is perhaps TRBD1 (6 bases). The CDR3 length is 16 residues. V lost 4 bases and J 2 bases, leaving 17 bases between the germline ends. Germline V gene data show CDR1 as SGDLS and CDR2 as YYNGEE. CDR3 sequence: CASSLTTDSPTDTQYF. The CDR3 coding sequence is TGTGCCAGCAGCCTTACCACGGACAGCCCCACAGATACGCAGTATTTT.

The V call is TRBV5-1, the J call TRBJ2-2; TRBD1 matches 7 bases. The CDR3 is 16 residues long. Germline-derived CDR1 and CDR2 are SGHRS and YFSETQ. V shed 5 bases, J shed 0 bases, and the junction held 7 bases outside the gene matches. CDR3 sequence reads: CASRKPGTANTGELFF. CDR3 DNA sequence: TGCGCCAGCAGAAAGCCCGGGACAGCGAACACCGGGGAGCTGTTTTTT.

There are a few counts of this clone. This chain connects TRBV11-2 to TRBJ2-3; TRBD2 aligns across 8 bases. The germline V gene encodes CDR1 SGHAT and CDR2 FQNNGV. V shed 4 bases and J 6 bases; nucleotides not matched to a gene: 12. This CDR3 has 16 residues. CDR3: CASSYEGRGALDTQYF. The CDR3 DNA follows: TGTGCCAGCAGCTATGAGGGGCGGGGGGCCCTTGATACGCAGTATTTT.

V and J are TRBV7-2 and TRBJ1-5, with D possibly being TRBD1 (5 bases). This CDR3 comprises 15 residues. The germline V gene has CDR1 SGHTA and CDR2 FQGNSA. V was clipped by 2 bases and J by 1 base, with 9 bases between them. CDR3 sequence (DNA): TGTGCCAGCAGCTTACAGGGAAAAAGCAATCAGCCCCAGCATTTT. As protein: CASSLQGKSNQPQHF.